This T cell receptor beta chain was identified during a study of synovial regulatory T cells in juvenile arthritis. Background on the study: Treatments: a few naive, roughly 6 methotrexate, one methotrexate plus infliximab, one unknown. Study results and caveats: TCR diversity was lower in inflammation-associated blood Treg cells than in other blood Treg cells. Across patients, iaTreg TCR repertoires were mostly private, partly shared with synovial Teff and blood CPL.

Its frequency marks this clone as large. Antigen unknown. The CDR3 totals 13 residues. No DNA sequence is on record. The germline CDR1 and CDR2 sequences are SGHVS and FQNEAQ. Clones were read by immunoSEQ multiplex PCR, and TCRdb kept only the in-frame ones, dropping some. Here the sample table reports more than 350 clones. V gene TRBV7-8 combines with J gene TRBJ2-7; the TCRdb D gene call, TRBD2, has no DNA to confirm it. This clonotype was sampled from a donor younger than 30 with juvenile idiopathic arthritis. Sequenced sample: Treg cells from blood. Specified subset: HLA-DR+ inflammation-associated blood Treg cells. CDR3 residues: CASSPGFGGGQYF.